The entry below describes one T cell receptor beta chain. Sequenced by immunoSEQ multiplex PCR; TCRdb stores in-frame clones only, minus some. The data show about 37,000 clones, around four fifths seen once. CDR1 is SNHLY and CDR2 is FYNNEI in the germline V gene. Trimming removed 4 bases at V and 1 base at J, with 7 bases between. CDR3 length: 13 amino acids. Sampling times: baseline, cycle 4 day 1, cycle 7 day 1. These data originate in a study of OX40 agonist ivuxolimab in advanced cancers. For the study at large: Three partial responders included one hepatocellular carcinoma patient and two cutaneous melanoma patients.

The chain combines TRBV2 with TRBJ1-1; D may be TRBD1 (5 bases). This sequence was found in an adult with an advanced solid tumor such as melanoma, head and neck, liver or kidney cancer. The starting material was CD4+ or CD8+ T cells sorted from blood, obtained in a trial of the OX40 agonist ivuxolimab. Here the CDR3 reads CASSGQWNTEAFF. The CDR3 nucleotides read TGTGCCAGCAGTGGACAGTGGAACACTGAAGCTTTCTTT.